These 10 T cell receptor beta chains came from one sample sequenced in a study of blood T cell repertoires in COVID-19. Assay: immunoSEQ multiplex PCR; the TCRdb copy retains only in-frame clones and omits some. In the table there are about 320,000 clones, approximately 89% of which are singletons. Specimen: PBMCs or T cells enriched from blood (not recorded which). All receptors come from a man aged 25 to 40 who had recovered from COVID-19.

V usage is TRBV5-1 and J usage is TRBJ1-2; 7 bases are a match to TRBD1. The CDR3 length is 15 residues. CDR1 and CDR2 (germline): SGHRS, YFSETQ. V dropped 0 bases and J dropped 5; count of bases not matched to a gene: 7. The CDR3 is CASSLATGPTYGYTF. The CDR3 region has the DNA TGCGCCAGCAGCTTGGCGACAGGGCCGACGTATGGCTACACCTTC.

The chain couples TRBV27 to TRBJ1-2; 8 positions agree with TRBD1. CDR1 and CDR2 (germline): MNHEY, SMNVEV (reference sequence). This CDR3 has 13 residues. With V trimmed by 6 bases and J by 4 bases, 4 bases remained unmatched. Here the CDR3 reads CASRRGTGYGYTF. CDR3 nucleotide sequence: TGTGCCAGCAGACGAGGGACAGGCTATGGCTACACCTTC.

This clone was counted a few times. The rearrangement links TRBV5-1 to TRBJ2-3; D gene ambiguous. Trimming pared 0 bases from V and 1 base from J, leaving 6 bases between. Germline lookup yields CDR1 SGHRS and CDR2 YFSETQ. The CDR3 runs 14 residues. The DNA of the CDR3 is TGCGCCAGCAGCTTGGGCCGGGGCACAGATACGCAGTATTTT. As protein: CASSLGRGTDTQYF.

Points on this clone: Relative to the germline gene, one junction end is altered; a read error may explain this. The chain uses TRBV11-2 and TRBJ1-2, with D unclear. CDR3 size: 13 residues. Per the germline V gene, CDR1 is SGHAT and CDR2 is FQNNGV. The CDR3 reads CASSLDYPPREVF. CDR3 DNA sequence: TGTGCCAGCAGCTTAGATTATCCCCCACGGGAAGTCTTC.

V usage is TRBV5-6 and J usage is TRBJ2-1; TRBD2 matches 11 bases. With 2 bases clipped from V and 5 bases from J, the junction kept 3 bases outside the gene matches. Germline assignment: CDR1 SGHDT and CDR2 YYEEEE. The CDR3 extends over 15 amino acids. The CDR3 DNA reads as TGTGCCAGCAGCTTAGCTAGCGGGGGGCACAATGAGCAGTTCTTC. It codes for CASSLASGGHNEQFF.

This clone occurred a few times. The chain couples TRBV6-5 to TRBJ1-6; TRBD1 is a possible D gene (5 bases). CDR1 and CDR2 (germline): MNHEY, SVGAGI. The CDR3 is 14 amino acids. Trimming left V 6 bases short and J 5 bases short, with 11 bases between. The CDR3, as DNA: TGTGCCAGCAGCGTCAGGGAAGATAATTCACCCCTCCACTTT. Amino acids: CASSVREDNSPLHF.

The rearrangement uses TRBV9 and TRBJ2-7, with D tentatively TRBD1 (5 bases). V lost 1 base and J lost 5, with 19 bases in between. Per the germline V gene, CDR1 is SGDLS and CDR2 is YYNGEE. The CDR3 is made up of 16 amino acids. CDR3 loop: CASSVLDRGSYDEQYF. The CDR3 DNA reads as TGTGCCAGCAGCGTACTCGACAGAGGATCCTACGACGAGCAGTACTTC. Variable domain in full (rest from reference TRBV9 and TRBJ2-7): DSGVTQTPKHLITATGQRVTLRCSPRSGDLSVYWYQQSLDQGLQFLIQYYNGEERAKGNILERFSAQQFPDLHSELNLSSLELGDSALYFCASSVLDRGSYDEQYFGPGTRLTVT.

V gene TRBV14 combines with J gene TRBJ2-6, with a possible D match to TRBD2 (5 bases). This CDR3 has 15 residues. Germline CDR1 reads SGHDN; CDR2 reads FVKESK. Trimming pared 4 bases from V and 0 bases from J, leaving 7 bases between. CDR3 bases: TGTGCCAGCAGCCCGGGGTTCTCTGGGGCCAACGTCCTGACTTTC. Translation: CASSPGFSGANVLTF.

As concerns this clone: The sample carries other DNA sequences with the same CDR3. This chain connects TRBV7-6 to TRBJ2-5; no reliable D call. V was trimmed by 5 bases and J by 2 bases, leaving 3 bases between them. Germline CDR1 and CDR2: SGHVS and FNYEAQ. The CDR3 has 11 residues. The DNA for the CDR3 is TGTGCCAGCAGCCCGCAAGAGACCCAGTACTTC. Translation gives CASSPQETQYF.

The chain couples TRBV9 to TRBJ1-1; 8 positions agree with TRBD1. Per the germline V gene, CDR1 is SGDLS and CDR2 is YYNGEE. The CDR3 length is 15 residues. V dropped 4 bases and J dropped 0; count of bases not matched to a gene: 5. The CDR3 DNA sequence: TGTGCCAGCAGCCTTCGGACAGGGTTGAACACTGAAGCTTTCTTT. Translation: CASSLRTGLNTEAFF.